This T cell receptor beta chain was sequenced during a study of cytomegalovirus exposure and HLA in healthy donors. Remarks on this clone: Its antigen remains unidentified.

The PCR was carried out with 60 Vbeta primers and 13 Jbeta primers. Some clones are missing from TCRdb's copy, which holds only in-frame ones; the method was immunoSEQ multiplex PCR. The sample gives more than 85,000 clones, approximately 77% of which show up once; over 12% is in the top ten. The length of the CDR3 is 13 residues. The germline V gene has CDR1 LGHNA and CDR2 YNFKEQ. V lost 1 base and J lost 3, with 6 bases in between. Study-level findings and limits: Across donors, sequencing depth was assumed by presence/absence analyses to be roughly uniform.

The chain has TRBV4-2 and TRBJ2-5; D possibly corresponds to TRBD1 (6 bases). The sample taken for sequencing was PBMCs. This clonotype was obtained from a male donor in good health and CMV-seropositive. The chain's CDR3 is CASSQAGEETQYF. The CDR3 region has the DNA TGTGCCAGCAGCCAAGCAGGGGAAGAGACCCAGTACTTC.